This T cell receptor (beta chain) stems from a study of CD8 T cells in Susac syndrome. The CDR3 consists of 11 residues. The V end lost 1 base, the J end lost 9 bases, and 6 bases lay between the germline ends. Reverse transcription of about 0.5 to 1 ug RNA was carried out with random hexamers. The authors amplified TCR beta CDR3 across 54 Vbeta and 13 Jbeta using immunoSEQ multiplex PCR. TCRdb processed the immunoSEQ multiplex PCR reads anew with MiXCR; each CDR3 protein has one entry. The table records some 300,000 distinct CDR3 sequences, approximately 85% of them present only once. In blood CD8+ and CD4+ T cells, TCR beta underwent sequencing.

The TCR comes from a human donor with multiple sclerosis. The genes are TRBV23-1 and TRBJ1-1; D unresolved. TRBV23-1 is recorded as an ORF, its role being uncertain. The source material was CD8+ T cells from PBMCs. The CDR3 spells CASSQFRKAFF. The CDR3 bases are TGCGCCAGCAGTCAATTCAGAAAAGCTTTCTTT.